This passage covers 26 T cell receptor beta chains from one sample sequenced in a study of STAT5B mutations in CD4+ large granular lymphocyte leukemia. Method: immunoSEQ multiplex PCR; TCRdb's copy keeps in-frame clones and lacks some. This table holds some 30,000 clones, just under 80% found once. The specimen sequenced was CD4+ T cells from blood buffy coats. Source of these receptors: a human donor in good health.

This chain joins TRBV2 and TRBJ2-2, with TRBD1 identical over 9 bases. The CDR3 is 19 amino acids. With V trimmed by 8 bases and J by 5 bases, 21 bases remained unmatched. CDR1 and CDR2 (germline): SNHLY, FYNNEI. The CDR3 loop reads CASQTPQDRGTRGTGELFF. The CDR3 region has the DNA TGTGCCAGCCAAACCCCCCAAGACAGGGGGACCCGGGGAACCGGGGAGCTGTTTTTT.

V gene TRBV7-2 combines with J gene TRBJ2-5, with D tentatively TRBD1 (6 bases). Trimming removed 4 bases from V and 3 bases from J, with 18 bases in between. Germline V gene sequence: CDR1 SGHTA, CDR2 FQGNSA. The CDR3 totals 16 residues. CDR3: CASSSRTVLGKETQYF. The CDR3 DNA reads TGTGCCAGCAGCTCCCGGACAGTGTTGGGGAAAGAGACCCAGTACTTC.

V usage is TRBV7-8 and J usage is TRBJ2-3; no firm D call. Trimming left V 2 bases short and J 0 bases short, with 12 bases between. Germline assignment: CDR1 SGHVS and CDR2 FQNEAQ. The CDR3 consists of 16 residues. This chain's CDR3 is CASSLLPRSSTDTQYF. CDR3 nucleotide sequence: TGTGCCAGCAGCTTACTGCCCCGGTCTAGCACAGATACGCAGTATTTT.

This chain connects TRBV18 to TRBJ1-3; no definite D call. The V end lost 4 bases, the J end lost 0 bases, and 19 bases lay between the germline ends. The germline V gene has CDR1 KGHSH and CDR2 LQKENI. This CDR3 spans 18 amino acids. The CDR3 loop reads CASSLHTPRADSGNTIYF. The CDR3 coding sequence is TGTGCCAGCTCACTACACACGCCGAGAGCGGACTCTGGAAACACCATATATTTT.

CDR3 amino acids: CASSVVGGTNTGELFF. In DNA, the CDR3 is TGTGCCAGCAGCGTAGTCGGGGGGACGAACACCGGGGAGCTGTTTTTT. The chain employs TRBV9 and TRBJ2-2, with TRBD2 identical over 7 bases. In germline, CDR1 is SGDLS, CDR2 YYNGEE. There are 16 residues in the CDR3. V shed 0 bases, J shed 0 bases, and the junction held 2 bases outside the gene matches.

This clone occurred once. At one end the junction does not follow the germline gene, possibly because of a read error. This chain links TRBV10-3 with TRBJ2-1; possibly TRBD2 for D (5 bases). Germline loops: CDR1 ENHRY, CDR2 SYGVKD. The CDR3 totals 11 residues. The DNA for the CDR3 is TGTGCCATCACTGAGAGCGGTGAGCAGTTCTTC. Its protein is CAITESGEQFF.

The chain carries TRBV7-9 and TRBJ1-2; perhaps TRBD1 as D (6 bases). V lost 3 bases to trimming and J lost 0 bases, with 11 bases between them. In germline, CDR1 is SEHNR, CDR2 FQNEAQ (reference sequence). The CDR3 runs to 15 residues. The CDR3 nucleotides read TGTGCCAGCAGCTTTGGGTCAGGGGCTAACTATGGCTACACCTTC. Translation gives CASSFGSGANYGYTF.

The genes are TRBV6-5 and TRBJ1-5, with D hard to call. Germline CDR1 MNHEY, CDR2 SVGAGI. V was cut by 4 bases and J by 2 bases, with 6 bases left in between. This CDR3 has 13 amino acids. CDR3 sequence: CASSSMGNQPQHF. Written as DNA, the CDR3 is TGTGCCAGCAGTTCGATGGGCAATCAGCCCCAGCATTTT.

The J gene is TRBJ2-5, the V gene TRBV5-1, with D unclear. The germline V gene encodes CDR1 SGHRS and CDR2 YFSETQ. This CDR3 has 14 amino acids. Trimming shortened V by 4 bases and J by 1 base, and 11 bases separated the two germline ends. CDR3 region: CASSRTELQETQYF. Here the CDR3 DNA reads TGCGCCAGCAGCCGGACGGAACTCCAAGAGACCCAGTACTTC.

This clone was detected once. The chain joins TRBV18 to TRBJ2-2; the match to TRBD1 covers 10 bases. This CDR3 comprises 18 residues. Trimming at V came to 3 bases and at J to 1 base, leaving 8 bases not matched to a gene. Germline V lookup: CDR1 KGHSH, CDR2 LQKENI. The chain's CDR3 is CASSPRARDRGNTGELFF. The CDR3 DNA is TGTGCCAGCTCACCGAGAGCCCGGGACAGGGGGAACACCGGGGAGCTGTTTTTT.

This clone was seen a few times. The rearrangement uses TRBV29-1 and TRBJ1-1; D is uncertain. CDR1 SQVTM and CDR2 ANQGSEA come from the germline V gene. Between the trimmed V and J ends, which lost 5 bases and 0 bases, there was a span of 10 bases. The CDR3 is 13 amino acids. The CDR3 reads CSVMGMMNTEAFF. The CDR3 DNA is TGCAGCGTTATGGGCATGATGAACACTGAAGCTTTCTTT.

The chain joins TRBV18 to TRBJ2-3; 13 bases match TRBD2. The CDR3 has 17 amino acids. With V trimmed by 3 bases and J by 1 base, 4 bases remained unmatched. CDR1 is KGHSH, CDR2 LQKENI, per germline. The CDR3 DNA is TGTGCCAGCTCACCCCCCGGACTAGCGGGAGGCACAGATACGCAGTATTTT. Translation gives CASSPPGLAGGTDTQYF. The variable domain in full, with the rest retrieved from reference TRBV18 and TRBJ2-3, is NAGVMQNPRHLVRRRGQEARLRCSPMKGHSHVYWYRQLPEEGLKFMVYLQKENIIDESGMPKERFSAEFPKEGPSILRIQQVVRGDSAAYFCASSPPGLAGGTDTQYFGPGTRLTVL.

V gene TRBV6-1 combines with J gene TRBJ2-2; TRBD1 matches 8 bases. V lost 2 bases to trimming and J lost 7 bases; unmatched junction nucleotides: 3. This CDR3 comprises 14 residues. Germline V gene sequence: CDR1 MNHNS, CDR2 SASEGT. DNA of the CDR3: TGTGCCAGCAGTGAACTGACAGGGGTCGGGGAGCTGTTTTTT. This encodes CASSELTGVGELFF.

This clone was recorded a few times. The chain combines TRBV6-6 with TRBJ1-6; TRBD1 matches 8 bases. V shed 5 bases, J shed 5 bases, and the junction held 2 bases outside the gene matches. There are 14 residues in the CDR3. The germline gives CDR1 MNHNY, CDR2 SVGAGI (reference sequence). CDR3 sequence: CASSLQGDNSPLHF. CDR3 DNA sequence: TGTGCCAGCAGTCTACAGGGGGATAATTCACCCCTCCACTTT.

This clone was counted a single time. V usage is TRBV14 and J usage is TRBJ2-3; weak D call: TRBD2 (5 bases). The CDR3 loop spans 12 amino acids. V lost 5 bases, J lost 4 bases, and 7 bases lay in between. CDR1 is SGHDN and CDR2 is FVKESK in the germline V gene. CDR3 region: CASSGSADTQYF. CDR3 DNA: TGTGCCAGCAGCGGGAGCGCAGATACGCAGTATTTT.

This clone was detected only a few times. This chain links TRBV7-9 with TRBJ1-1; D gene unclear. This CDR3 contains 15 residues. V gave up 4 bases and J gave up 1 base, with 13 bases separating them. CDR1 and CDR2 (germline): SEHNR, FQNEAQ (reference sequence). The CDR3 nucleotides read TGTGCCAGCAGCTCGGACCTCCCGAGGAACACTGAAGCTTTCTTT. It encodes CASSSDLPRNTEAFF.

This clone has a handful of counts. The CDR3 nucleotides are TGTGCCAGCAGTGAGAACCACGTTTTGCTCTCTGGAAACACCATATATTTT. Amino acids: CASSENHVLLSGNTIYF. The chain combines TRBV6-1 with TRBJ1-3, with no clear D. This CDR3 is 17 amino acids long. Looked up from germline, CDR1 is MNHNS and CDR2 is SASEGT. V was cut by 3 bases and J by 0 bases, with 15 bases left in between.

The chain has TRBV19 and TRBJ2-3; no firm D call. The V gene's germline CDR1 is LNHDA and CDR2 SQIVND (reference sequence). Deletions cut 3 bases from V and 6 bases from J, with 7 bases between. This CDR3 spans 12 amino acids. The CDR3 sequence: CASSIGRDTQYF. The CDR3 coding sequence is TGTGCCAGTAGTATCGGACGGGATACGCAGTATTTT. Based on the CDR3 plus reference TRBV19 and TRBJ2-3, the full variable domain is DGGITQSPKYLFRKEGQNVTLSCEQNLNHDAMYWYRQDPGQGLRLIYYSQIVNDFQKGDIAEGYSVSREKKESFPLTVTSAQKNPTAFYLCASSIGRDTQYFGPGTRLTVL.

This clone has just a few counts. The chain carries TRBV6-1 and TRBJ2-7; a possible D gene is TRBD2 (6 bases). The V gene's germline CDR1 is MNHNS and CDR2 SASEGT. The CDR3 is made up of 14 amino acids. The V end lost 1 base, the J end lost 4 bases, and 11 bases lay between the germline ends. CDR3 DNA: TGTGCCAGCAGTGAAGGGTCAGGGAGGTACGAGCAGTACTTC. This codes for CASSEGSGRYEQYF.

This clone was picked up a small number of times. V is TRBV4-2 and J is TRBJ1-5, with D possibly TRBD1 on 6 matching bases. This CDR3 region has 16 residues. V dropped 4 bases and J dropped 4 bases, with 17 bases sitting between them. Germline V gene sequence: CDR1 LGHNA, CDR2 YNFKEQ. The CDR3 loop reads CASSPSSDRPNQPQHF. The CDR3 DNA reads TGTGCCAGCAGCCCCTCGTCAGACAGGCCGAATCAGCCCCAGCATTTT.

The chain is built from TRBV18 and TRBJ2-7; D is unclear. V dropped 3 bases and J dropped 6 bases, with 9 bases sitting between them. CDR1 and CDR2 from the germline V gene are KGHSH and LQKENI. CDR3 length: 12 amino acids. CDR3 DNA sequence: TGTGCCAGCTCACCCCAGGATGGCGAGCAGTACTTC. It encodes CASSPQDGEQYF.

The chain recombines TRBV6-5 with TRBJ2-7, with 10 nucleotides matching TRBD1. The germline gives CDR1 MNHEY, CDR2 SVGAGI. This CDR3 is built from 13 residues. Losses at the gene ends were 6 bases for V and 4 bases for J; bases not matched to a gene: 3. CDR3 sequence: CASSRDRGYEQYF. In nucleotides, the CDR3 is TGTGCCAGCAGCCGGGACAGGGGTTACGAGCAGTACTTC.

The genes are TRBV7-2 and TRBJ2-7; 9 positions agree with TRBD1. The germline V gene encodes CDR1 SGHTA and CDR2 FQGNSA. The CDR3 length is 15 residues. The ends lost 3 bases at V and 2 bases at J; junction bases unmatched: 5. The CDR3 reads CASSFRGQGPYEQYF. CDR3 DNA sequence: TGTGCCAGCAGCTTCCGGGGACAGGGCCCCTACGAGCAGTACTTC.

The chain employs TRBV6-6 and TRBJ1-1; D not resolved. The CDR3 is 13 residues long. Per the germline V gene, CDR1 is MNHNY and CDR2 is SVGAGI (reference sequence). V lost 8 bases to trimming and J lost 0 bases, with 10 bases between them. The CDR3 DNA follows: TGTGCCAGCTCCCCACCGATGAACACTGAAGCTTTCTTT. It encodes CASSPPMNTEAFF.

This clone was observed a few times. The chain carries TRBV2 and TRBJ1-1; a possible D gene is TRBD1 (6 bases). Germline-derived CDR1 and CDR2 are SNHLY and FYNNEI. CDR3 length equals 12 residues. The ends were cut back, 7 bases at V and 2 bases at J, with 8 bases in the middle. The CDR3 nucleotides read TGTGCCAGCACAGGGGTTAACACTGAAGCTTTCTTT. It yields the protein CASTGVNTEAFF.

This clone was picked up a small number of times. This chain connects TRBV19 to TRBJ1-5, with D perhaps TRBD1 (5 bases). The V and J ends lost 6 bases and 6 bases respectively, with 15 bases between them. The CDR3 totals 14 residues. From germline, CDR1 is LNHDA and CDR2 SQIVND (reference sequence). Here the CDR3 DNA reads TGTGCCAGTAGCCTCAGGGAGGAGAGTCAGCCCCAGCATTTT. It is translated as CASSLREESQPQHF.